This T cell receptor (beta chain) was identified during a study of metastatic and nonmetastatic thyroid tumors. In its sample, this clone was seen a few times. CDR1 and CDR2 from the germline V gene are SGHAT and FQDESV (reference sequence). The CDR3 contains 13 residues. Between the trimmed V and J ends, which lost 7 bases and 6 bases, there was a span of 16 bases. In the original workflow: Researchers built a distant-metastasis classifier for papillary thyroid cancer that drew on CDR3 differences across clinicopathological groups. TCRdb used MiXCR to call clones anew from the PCR reads. In this record, the V and J calls reflect TCRdb's handling and not the investigators' own analysis. Seen here are approximately 20,000 clones, around a third observed once, and the top ten hold around 20%. Not a single patient had been given any form of treatment at any point before undergoing thyroid surgery.

The V and J genes are TRBV11-1 and TRBJ2-7; D is perhaps TRBD1 or TRBD2 (5 bases each). The TCR was taken from a female donor with papillary thyroid cancer or a benign thyroid nodule (not recorded which). Some clones in this sample may be carry-over from other donors' samples. The sample taken for sequencing was adjacent normal tissue. The CDR3 here is CASTARSGGEQYF. The DNA of the CDR3 is TGTGCCAGCACCGCTCGGAGTGGGGGCGAGCAGTACTTC.